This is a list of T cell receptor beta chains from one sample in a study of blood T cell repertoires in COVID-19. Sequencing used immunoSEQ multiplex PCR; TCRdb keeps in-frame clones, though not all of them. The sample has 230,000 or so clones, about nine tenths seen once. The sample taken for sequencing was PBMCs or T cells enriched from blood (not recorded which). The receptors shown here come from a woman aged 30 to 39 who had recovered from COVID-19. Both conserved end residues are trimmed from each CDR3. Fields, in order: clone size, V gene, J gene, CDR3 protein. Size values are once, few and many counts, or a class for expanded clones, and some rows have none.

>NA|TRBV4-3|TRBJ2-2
ASSQDRLGGGPITGELF
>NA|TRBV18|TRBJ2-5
ASSPDWKETQY
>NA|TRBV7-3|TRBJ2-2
ASSLLGSTGELF
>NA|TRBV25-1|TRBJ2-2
ASSPGQAGELF
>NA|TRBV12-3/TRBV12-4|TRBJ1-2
ASSIGQLYGYT
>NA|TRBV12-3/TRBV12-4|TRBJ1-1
ASSQYRGPF
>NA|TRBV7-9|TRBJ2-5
ASSLNSARETQY
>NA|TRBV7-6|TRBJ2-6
ASSLGSGTRFSGANVLT
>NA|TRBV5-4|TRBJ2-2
ASSSGQGLELNTGELF
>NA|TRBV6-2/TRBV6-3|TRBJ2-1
ASSSHGQVNSYNEQF
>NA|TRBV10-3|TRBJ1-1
AISDIQAGEAF
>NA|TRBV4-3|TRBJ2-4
ASSQDLGQGIKNIQY
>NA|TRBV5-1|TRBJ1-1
ASSLQGNTEAF
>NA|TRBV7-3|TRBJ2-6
ASSSSGGRSGANVLT
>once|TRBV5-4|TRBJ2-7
ASSRGQPTTLTYEQY
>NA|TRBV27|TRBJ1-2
ASSLKSRGLTYGYT
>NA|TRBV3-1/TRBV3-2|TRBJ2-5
ASSHRGQEQETQY
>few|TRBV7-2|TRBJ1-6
ASSLADRRPLH
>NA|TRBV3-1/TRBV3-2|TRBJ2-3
ASSQRQRGVTDTQY
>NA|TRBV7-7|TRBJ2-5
ASSLGARGQETQY
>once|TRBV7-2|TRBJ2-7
ASSLVPSGVSSYEQY
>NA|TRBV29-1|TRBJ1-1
SVCEATNTEAF
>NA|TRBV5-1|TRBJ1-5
ASSLEAGTQPQH
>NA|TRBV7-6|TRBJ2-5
ASSLNARQETQY
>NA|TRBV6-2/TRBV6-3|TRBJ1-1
ASSYSTPQVEAF
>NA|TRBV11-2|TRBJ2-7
ASSLGEGAYEQY
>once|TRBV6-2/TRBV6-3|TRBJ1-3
ASSYDPWDSGNTIY